The 21 T cell receptor beta chains presented below share a single source sample, sequenced in a study of T cell responses to AZD1222 COVID-19 vaccine. The data were produced by immunoSEQ multiplex PCR, yet TCRdb's version contains in-frame clones alone and is incomplete. The sample includes over 150,000 clones, about 94% of them seen just once. The source was peripheral blood, collected 28 days after the second AZD1222 dose. These receptors were obtained from an adult who received the AZD1222 COVID-19 vaccine.

The J gene is TRBJ1-3, the V gene TRBV2, with D unresolved. This CDR3 spans 14 amino acids. Germline V CDR1 and CDR2: SNHLY, FYNNEI. Trimming cost V 5 bases and J 0 bases, with 8 bases left between them. The CDR3 protein is CASSTGSSGNTIYF. The CDR3 DNA reads TGTGCCAGCAGTACCGGGAGCTCTGGAAACACCATATATTTT.

This clone was recorded a few times. This chain joins TRBV27 and TRBJ1-5, with 7 nucleotides matching TRBD1. The germline gives CDR1 MNHEY, CDR2 SMNVEV (reference sequence). CDR3 size: 16 residues. With V trimmed by 4 bases and J by 1 base, 7 bases remained unmatched. As DNA, the CDR3 is TGTGCCAGCAGTTCTACAGGGGCTCCAAGCAATCAGCCCCAGCATTTT. It yields the protein CASSSTGAPSNQPQHF.

The chain links TRBV9 to TRBJ1-1; tentative D call: TRBD1 (5 bases). The CDR3 consists of 15 residues. Trimming pared 0 bases from V and 3 bases from J, leaving 12 bases between. Per germline, CDR1 SGDLS and CDR2 YYNGEE. The CDR3 DNA reads as TGTGCCAGCAGCGTAGATCGGGGCCTAGACACTGAAGCTTTCTTT. Translated, it gives CASSVDRGLDTEAFF.

Only one count was recorded for this clone. The CDR3 here is CASSLVRARATDTQYF. The CDR3 DNA reads TGCGCCAGCAGCTTGGTTCGGGCGCGGGCCACAGATACGCAGTATTTT. The V gene is TRBV5-1, the J gene TRBJ2-3; D might be TRBD2 (5 bases). Germline assignment: CDR1 SGHRS and CDR2 YFSETQ. This CDR3 is 16 amino acids long. Trimming cost V 0 bases and J 2 bases, with 13 bases left between them.

The V and J genes are TRBV7-9 and TRBJ1-2; 8 bases fit TRBD1. The CDR3 spans 13 residues. Germline CDR1 is SEHNR and CDR2 is FQNEAQ (reference sequence). Losses at the gene ends were 7 bases for V and 4 bases for J; bases not matched to a gene: 5. The CDR3 DNA reads TGTGCCAGCACCCCCGGACAGGGCTATGGCTACACCTTC. Its protein product is CASTPGQGYGYTF.

The chain carries TRBV7-8 and TRBJ1-5; D unresolved. Between the trimmed V and J ends, which lost 3 bases and 0 bases, there was a span of 12 bases. Germline assignment: CDR1 SGHVS and CDR2 FQNEAQ. This CDR3 region has 16 residues. CDR3 bases: TGTGCCAGCAGCTTCTCGGGTGCGGATAGCAATCAGCCCCAGCATTTT. Amino acids: CASSFSGADSNQPQHF.

V is TRBV12-3 or TRBV12-4 and J is TRBJ1-1; TRBD1 might be the D (5 bases). The V end was cut by 3 bases, the J end by 5 bases, with 10 bases between. The CDR3 sequence is 13 residues long. This CDR3 is CASSFQGGTEAFF. Here the CDR3 DNA reads TGTGCCAGCAGTTTCCAGGGTGGGACTGAAGCTTTCTTT.

CDR3: CASSLGQGDTYEQYF. In nucleotides, the CDR3 is TGTGCCAGCAGCTTAGGACAGGGGGATACCTACGAGCAGTACTTC. J is TRBJ2-7 and V is TRBV11-2, with 9 bases lining up with TRBD1. J was trimmed by 2 bases and V by 1 base; bases with no gene match: 3. The CDR3 has 15 amino acids. From germline, CDR1 is SGHAT and CDR2 FQNNGV.

This chain uses TRBV20-1 with TRBJ2-7; D unresolved. V was cut by 4 bases and J by 7 bases, with 11 bases left in between. CDR3 length equals 11 residues. The germline V gene encodes CDR1 DFQATT and CDR2 SNEGSKA (reference sequence). For the CDR3, the DNA is TGCAGTGCTATGGGCGAGAGGGAGCAGTACTTC. Translating it yields CSAMGEREQYF.

There are a few counts of this clone. This sequence joins TRBV27 and TRBJ2-1; D gene unclear. The CDR3 loop spans 14 amino acids. The V end lost 6 bases, the J end lost 9 bases, and 18 bases lay between the germline ends. Germline-derived CDR1 and CDR2 are MNHEY and SMNVEV (reference sequence). This CDR3 is CASSQGPVVTEQFF. The CDR3 bases are TGTGCCAGCAGCCAAGGCCCGGTGGTCACTGAGCAGTTCTTC.

V gene TRBV27 combines with J gene TRBJ1-5; 7 bases are shared with TRBD1. The CDR3 extends over 15 amino acids. V shed 2 bases and J 0 bases; nucleotides not matched to a gene: 1. Germline V gene sequence: CDR1 MNHEY, CDR2 SMNVEV (reference sequence). The CDR3 region has the DNA TGTGCCAGCAGTTTAGGGACAGATAGCAATCAGCCCCAGCATTTT. It yields the protein CASSLGTDSNQPQHF.

This clone has a single count. The chain employs TRBV5-1 and TRBJ2-2; 8 bases are shared with TRBD1. CDR3 length: 18 residues. Per the germline V gene, CDR1 is SGHRS and CDR2 is YFSETQ. The V gene end was trimmed by 5 bases and the J gene end by 0 bases; junction bases not matched to a gene: 12. The CDR3 region has the DNA TGCGCCAGCAGGCCTCGGCGATACAGGGGGGCGAACACCGGGGAGCTGTTTTTT. Translation gives CASRPRRYRGANTGELFF.

The chain uses TRBV18 and TRBJ1-1, with D maybe TRBD1 (5 bases). The V gene's germline CDR1 is KGHSH and CDR2 LQKENI. The CDR3 is 12 amino acids. V lost 3 bases to trimming and J lost 6 bases, with 8 bases between them. The chain's CDR3 is CASSPRDSEAFF. CDR3 nucleotides: TGTGCCAGCTCACCCCGGGACTCTGAAGCTTTCTTT.

The rearrangement links TRBV19 to TRBJ2-5; 7 bases map to TRBD1. V shed 3 bases and J 5 bases; nucleotides not matched to a gene: 6. Germline V lookup: CDR1 LNHDA, CDR2 SQIVND (reference sequence). CDR3 size: 14 residues. For the CDR3, the DNA is TGTGCCAGTAGTATGTTAGGGGGCGGGGAGACCCAGTACTTC. Its protein product is CASSMLGGGETQYF.

This clone was detected only a few times. The J gene is TRBJ1-5, the V gene TRBV19, with D possibly being TRBD1 (6 bases). The V gene lost 6 bases and the J gene lost 7 bases, with 13 bases spanning the gap. CDR1 and CDR2 (germline): LNHDA, SQIVND (reference sequence). This CDR3 has 13 residues. CDR3 residues: CASSPEGGQPQHF. As DNA, the CDR3 is TGTGCCAGTAGCCCCGAGGGGGGCCAGCCCCAGCATTTT. Combining the CDR3 with reference TRBV19 and TRBJ1-5 gives the whole variable domain DGGITQSPKYLFRKEGQNVTLSCEQNLNHDAMYWYRQDPGQGLRLIYYSQIVNDFQKGDIAEGYSVSREKKESFPLTVTSAQKNPTAFYLCASSPEGGQPQHFGDGTRLSIL.

The CDR3: CASSVDLYTEAFF. The CDR3 region has the DNA TGTGCCAGCAGCGTAGATCTTTACACTGAAGCTTTCTTT. The chain carries TRBV9 and TRBJ1-1; D ambiguous. Trimming left V 0 bases short and J 3 bases short, with 6 bases between. CDR3 length: 13 amino acids. Germline V gene data show CDR1 as SGDLS and CDR2 as YYNGEE.

The J gene is TRBJ2-4, the V gene TRBV24-1; 10 nucleotides line up with TRBD1. Germline V gives CDR1 KGHDR, CDR2 SFDVKD. This CDR3 has 15 amino acids. The V segment lost 3 bases and the J segment 7 bases; nucleotides outside the gene matches: 5. CDR3 DNA: TGTGCCACCAGTGATGACGGGACAGGGGATAACATTCAGTACTTC. Translated: CATSDDGTGDNIQYF.

V is TRBV18 and J is TRBJ2-7, with 7 bases lining up with TRBD1. V shed 3 bases and J 3 bases; nucleotides not matched to a gene: 8. The CDR3 is 15 amino acids. Germline assignment: CDR1 KGHSH and CDR2 LQKENI. CDR3 residues: CASSPRQGSGYEQYF. CDR3 in DNA: TGTGCCAGCTCACCCCGACAGGGTTCGGGCTACGAGCAGTACTTC.

Written as DNA, the CDR3 is TGTGCCAGTAGTATCCCCGACAGGGACGGGTACGAGACCCAGTACTTC. It specifies CASSIPDRDGYETQYF. The V call is TRBV19, the J call TRBJ2-5; 7 bases map to TRBD1. The J segment lost 5 bases and the V segment lost 3 bases, leaving 12 bases of the junction unmatched. The CDR3 runs 16 residues. CDR1 LNHDA and CDR2 SQIVND come from the germline V gene (reference sequence).

The chain is built from TRBV11-1 and TRBJ2-1, with D unclear. The V end lost 5 bases, the J end lost 12 bases, and 11 bases lay between the germline ends. The CDR3 has 11 amino acids. CDR1 is SGHAT, CDR2 FQDESV, per germline (reference sequence). In DNA form, the CDR3 reads TGTGCCAGCAGCGCCGGAACTGCGCAGTTCTTC. Residues: CASSAGTAQFF.

The rearrangement links TRBV19 to TRBJ1-1, with D perhaps matching TRBD1 (5 bases). The CDR3 runs to 13 residues. Germline-derived CDR1 and CDR2 are LNHDA and SQIVND (reference sequence). Trimming removed 3 bases from V and 3 bases from J, with 8 bases in between. This CDR3 is CASSITGDTEAFF. The CDR3 DNA is TGTGCCAGTAGTATCACAGGCGACACTGAAGCTTTCTTT.